These 15 T cell receptor beta chains came from one sample sequenced in a study of naive and memory T cell subsets. A UMI-containing oligonucleotide was joined by 3' ligation to the TCR cDNA template. Amplification of ligated cDNA took four PCR rounds with SP2 and nested alpha and beta constant primers. TCRdb passed the 5' RACE reads through MiXCR, listing each CDR3 protein once. The sample has around 48,000 distinct CDR3 sequences, around 4.7% seen once; the top ten hold around 0.84%. The receptor source for this set is a female donor in good health.

This clonotype was observed many times. The rearrangement links TRBV4-2 to TRBJ2-7, with D possibly being TRBD2 (5 bases). This CDR3 spans 14 amino acids. Per the germline V gene, CDR1 is LGHNA and CDR2 is YNFKEQ. Trimming cost V 4 bases and J 2 bases, with 12 bases left between them. The CDR3 DNA reads as TGTGCCAGCAGCCCGGCAAGCGGAGCCTACGAGCAGTACTTC. This gives the protein CASSPASGAYEQYF.

This clonotype was seen more than once but under ten times. The chain joins TRBV29-1 to TRBJ2-7, with TRBD2 matching over 7 bases. Germline V gene sequence: CDR1 SQVTM, CDR2 ANQGSEA. The CDR3 covers 15 residues. The V and J ends lost 4 bases and 3 bases, in that order; junction bases with no gene match: 12. The CDR3 DNA sequence: TGCAGCGTTGGTGAAGGCGGGGGAATGATCTACGAGCAGTACTTC. Amino acids: CSVGEGGGMIYEQYF.

This clonotype was seen at least ten times. The chain recombines TRBV6-1 with TRBJ1-1, with D maybe TRBD1 (5 bases). The CDR3 length is 14 residues. CDR1 is MNHNS, CDR2 SASEGT, per germline. Trimming left V 5 bases short and J 0 bases short, with 10 bases between. The CDR3: CASSIGHLNTEAFF. CDR3 bases: TGTGCCAGCAGTATAGGACATTTGAACACTGAAGCTTTCTTT.

This clonotype appeared many times. The chain has TRBV4-3 and TRBJ2-1, with 15 bases fitting TRBD2. Germline V gives CDR1 LGHNA, CDR2 YSLEER. The CDR3 consists of 19 residues. V dropped 4 bases and J dropped 4; count of bases not matched to a gene: 11. The CDR3 DNA reads as TGCGCCAGCAGCCGATATAAACCGGGACTAGCGGGAGGTTACAATGAGCAGTTCTTC. It codes for CASSRYKPGLAGGYNEQFF.

This clonotype was found a few times. The J gene is TRBJ2-7, the V gene TRBV28; D might be TRBD2 (5 bases). The ends were cut back, 3 bases at V and 4 bases at J, with 10 bases in the middle. CDR1 is MDHEN, CDR2 SYDVKM, per germline. There are 13 residues in the CDR3. CDR3 sequence reads: CASSFTGRYEQYF. The CDR3 DNA is TGTGCCAGCAGTTTTACGGGAAGGTACGAGCAGTACTTC.

This clonotype was detected ten times or more. The chain joins TRBV20-1 to TRBJ2-7; D unresolved. Germline values: CDR1 DFQATT, CDR2 SNEGSKA (reference sequence). CDR3 length equals 11 residues. The V end lost 0 bases, the J end lost 7 bases, and 7 bases lay between the germline ends. As DNA, the CDR3 is TGCAGTGCTAGAGATGGATGGGAGCAGTACTTC. Protein sequence: CSARDGWEQYF.

This clonotype was picked up many times. V and J are TRBV10-3 and TRBJ2-1, with 8 bases matching TRBD1. This CDR3 contains 16 residues. From germline, CDR1 is ENHRY and CDR2 SYGVKD. The junction had 7 bases not matched to a gene; V was cut back by 4 bases and J by 2 bases. The CDR3 DNA sequence: TGTGCCATCAGTGCAGTCAGGGGGCGCCCCTACAATGAGCAGTTCTTC. It codes for CAISAVRGRPYNEQFF.

This clonotype was seen many times. This chain joins TRBV30 and TRBJ1-2; D is undetermined. Per the germline V gene, CDR1 is GTSNPN and CDR2 is SVGIG (reference sequence). Trimming took 0 bases from V and 8 from J, leaving 7 bases between them. This CDR3 region has 11 residues. The CDR3 nucleotides are TGTGCCTGGAGTGTACGTGGAGGCTACACCTTC. Its protein product is CAWSVRGGYTF. Complete variable domain (other parts from reference TRBV30 and TRBJ1-2): SQTIHQWPATLVQPVGSPLSLECTVEGTSNPNLYWYRQAAGRGLQLLFYSVGIGQISSEVPQNLSASRPQDRQFILSSKKLLLSDSGFYLCAWSVRGGYTFGSGTRLTVV.

A few counts support this clonotype. The J gene is TRBJ2-5, the V gene TRBV5-1; 9 bases align to TRBD2. Trimming removed 6 bases from V and 5 bases from J; junction bases left unmatched: 11. Germline values: CDR1 SGHRS, CDR2 YFSETQ. This CDR3 is 15 amino acids long. Here the CDR3 reads CASKGGAGGTETQYF. In DNA form, the CDR3 reads TGCGCCAGCAAGGGGGGAGCGGGAGGAACCGAGACCCAGTACTTC.

This clonotype was observed at least ten times. This chain connects TRBV6-4 to TRBJ1-2; 8 nucleotides match TRBD1. The CDR3 is made up of 13 amino acids. Germline-derived CDR1 and CDR2 are MRHNA and SNTAGT. With 5 bases clipped from V and 4 bases from J, the junction kept 3 bases outside the gene matches. CDR3 amino acids: CASSSDRGYGYTF. As DNA, the CDR3 is TGTGCCAGCAGTTCCGACAGGGGCTATGGCTACACCTTC.

This clonotype was observed a handful of times. This chain links TRBV5-6 with TRBJ2-7, with a possible D match to TRBD2 (5 bases). The CDR3 runs 11 residues. Per germline, CDR1 SGHDT and CDR2 YYEEEE. V shed 1 base and J shed 6 bases, with 5 bases lying between them. The CDR3 loop reads CASSLSGEQYF. The CDR3 DNA is TGTGCCAGCAGCTTGAGCGGCGAGCAGTACTTC. The full variable domain, in which reference TRBV5-6 and TRBJ2-7 provide the parts outside the CDR3, is DAGVTQSPTHLIKTRGQQVTLRCSPKSGHDTVSWYQQALGQGPQFIFQYYEEEERQRGNFPDRFSGHQFPNYSSELNVNALLLGDSALYLCASSLSGEQYFGPGTRLTVT.

The chain uses TRBV25-1 and TRBJ2-5, with D tentatively TRBD2 (6 bases). V shed 4 bases and J shed 5 bases, with 8 bases lying between them. Germline V gives CDR1 MGHDK, CDR2 SYGVNS. This CDR3 region has 12 residues. CDR3 amino acids: CASSVRGETQYF. The CDR3, as DNA: TGTGCCAGCAGTGTCCGGGGGGAGACCCAGTACTTC.

The chain has TRBV29-1 and TRBJ2-5, with TRBD1 as a possible D gene (7 bases). Deletions cut 7 bases from V and 2 bases from J, with 11 bases between. CDR3 length: 12 amino acids. Germline-derived CDR1 and CDR2 are SQVTM and ANQGSEA. This CDR3 reads CSGGDRQETQYF. CDR3 coding DNA: TGCAGCGGGGGGGACAGACAAGAGACCCAGTACTTC. Supplemented by reference TRBV29-1 and TRBJ2-5, the full variable domain reads SAVISQKPSRDICQRGTSLTIQCQVDSQVTMMFWYRQQPGQSLTLIATANQGSEATYESGFVIDKFPISRPNLTFSTLTVSNMSPEDSSIYLCSGGDRQETQYFGPGTRLLVL.

This clonotype was picked up many times. The V and J genes are TRBV6-2 or TRBV6-3 and TRBJ2-7; 9 nucleotides agree with TRBD2. The CDR3 extends over 13 amino acids. CDR1 and CDR2 (germline): MNHEY, SVGEGT. The J segment lost 5 bases and the V segment lost 6 bases, leaving 5 bases of the junction unmatched. CDR3 region: CASRLAGTHEQYF. Here the CDR3 DNA reads TGTGCCAGCAGACTAGCGGGTACCCACGAGCAGTACTTC.

This clonotype was counted at least ten times. The chain employs TRBV6-5 and TRBJ2-3; 10 positions match TRBD2. The V and J ends lost 2 bases and 1 base, in that order; junction bases with no gene match: 3. The germline V gene has CDR1 MNHEY and CDR2 SVGAGI. The CDR3 totals 16 residues. Here the CDR3 DNA reads TGTGCCAGCAGTTACATTGGACTAGCGGGCACAGATACGCAGTATTTT. Translating gives CASSYIGLAGTDTQYF.